Listed below are T cell receptor beta chains from one sample, sequenced in a study of shared clonotypes between healthy human individuals. Method: immunoSEQ multiplex PCR; TCRdb's copy keeps in-frame clones and lacks some. This sample yields about 680,000 clones, of which around 72% are seen a single time; 1.5% to 2% belongs to the top ten. Sequenced input: memory CD4+ T cells sorted from blood. Source of these receptors: a woman aged 25 to 39 in good health. Both conserved end residues are part of each CDR3. The order of the fields is J gene, D gene, V gene, clone size, CDR3 protein, CDR3 DNA. D genes are given only for firm matches. The listing skips clone size in some rows; elsewhere it reads once, few, many or a size class.

J: TRBJ2-1; D: NA; V: TRBV5-1; size: few; CDR3: CASSLEAGSYNEQFF; DNA: TGCGCCAGCAGCTTGGAGGCAGGTTCTTACAATGAGCAGTTCTTC
J: TRBJ2-7; D: NA; V: TRBV5-6; size: NA; CDR3: CASNGPTGPYEQYF; DNA: TGTGCCAGCAACGGCCCAACCGGACCTTACGAGCAGTACTTC
J: TRBJ1-1; D: NA; V: TRBV6-1; size: NA; CDR3: CASSEGRNTEAFF; DNA: TGTGCCAGCAGTGAAGGCCGAAACACTGAAGCTTTCTTT
J: TRBJ1-1; D: NA; V: TRBV2; size: NA; CDR3: CASRADRGRNTEAFF; DNA: TGTGCCAGCAGAGCCGATCGTGGTAGGAACACTGAAGCTTTCTTT
J: TRBJ2-2; D: TRBD2; V: TRBV6-5; size: NA; CDR3: CASQRGRNTGELFF; DNA: TGTGCCAGCCAGCGGGGAAGGAACACCGGGGAGCTGTTTTTT
J: TRBJ1-2; D: NA; V: TRBV2; size: NA; CDR3: CASSESRGNYGYTF; DNA: TGTGCCAGCAGTGAATCCAGGGGCAACTATGGCTACACCTTC
J: TRBJ2-7; D: TRBD2; V: TRBV27; size: NA; CDR3: CASTRGGSYEQYF; DNA: TGTGCCAGCACTCGGGGGGGGTCCTACGAGCAGTACTTC
J: TRBJ2-5; D: TRBD2; V: TRBV7-6; size: NA; CDR3: CATRLAGVETQYF; DNA: TGTGCCACTAGACTAGCGGGAGTAGAGACCCAGTACTTC
J: TRBJ1-1; D: NA; V: TRBV2; size: NA; CDR3: CASAQFRDAKLTFF; DNA: TGTGCCAGCGCCCAATTCCGGGACGCCAAGCTAACTTTCTTT
J: TRBJ2-5; D: NA; V: TRBV2; size: NA; CDR3: CASSVTPREETQYF; DNA: TGTGCCAGCAGTGTAACTCCCAGGGAAGAGACCCAGTACTTC
J: TRBJ2-7; D: NA; V: TRBV18; size: NA; CDR3: CASSPAQGYEQYF; DNA: TGTGCCAGCTCACCCGCACAGGGTTACGAGCAGTACTTC
J: TRBJ1-4; D: NA; V: TRBV28; size: many; CDR3: CASSLLGLAQGKEKLFF; DNA: TGTGCCAGCAGTTTACTCGGGCTGGCTCAGGGGAAGGAAAAACTGTTTTTT
J: TRBJ1-5; D: NA; V: TRBV19; size: NA; CDR3: CASSIEGGQPQHF; DNA: TGTGCCAGTAGTATTGAGGGGGGCCAGCCCCAGCATTTT
J: TRBJ1-1; D: TRBD1; V: TRBV19; size: NA; CDR3: CASRRTGVEAFF; DNA: TGTGCCAGTAGGCGGACAGGGGTTGAAGCTTTCTTT
J: TRBJ2-3; D: TRBD2; V: TRBV7-9; size: NA; CDR3: CASSPSSGVSTDTQYF; DNA: TGTGCCAGCAGCCCCTCTAGCGGGGTTAGCACAGATACGCAGTATTTT
J: TRBJ1-2; D: TRBD1; V: TRBV5-1; size: NA; CDR3: CASSPLTGGDYGYTF; DNA: TGCGCCAGCAGCCCCCTGACAGGGGGCGACTATGGCTACACCTTC
J: TRBJ1-5; D: NA; V: TRBV28; size: NA; CDR3: CASSTHQPQHF; DNA: TGTGCCAGCAGCACCCATCAGCCCCAGCATTTT
J: TRBJ2-2; D: TRBD1; V: TRBV6-1; size: few; CDR3: CASTRGPNTGELFF; DNA: TGTGCCAGCACGAGGGGGCCGAACACCGGGGAGCTGTTTTTT